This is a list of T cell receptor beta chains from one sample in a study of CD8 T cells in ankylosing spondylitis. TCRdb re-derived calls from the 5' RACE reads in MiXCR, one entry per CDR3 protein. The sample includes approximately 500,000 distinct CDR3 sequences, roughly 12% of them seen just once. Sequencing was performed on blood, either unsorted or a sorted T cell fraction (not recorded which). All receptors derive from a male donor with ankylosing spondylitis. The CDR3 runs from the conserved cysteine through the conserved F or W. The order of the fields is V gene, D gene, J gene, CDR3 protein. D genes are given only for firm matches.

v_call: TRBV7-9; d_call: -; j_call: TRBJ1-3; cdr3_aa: CASSLNRPGNTIYF
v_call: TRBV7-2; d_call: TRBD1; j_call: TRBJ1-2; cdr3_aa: CASSQGGYYGYTF
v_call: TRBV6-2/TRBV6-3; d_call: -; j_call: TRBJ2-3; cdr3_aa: CASCPGTDTQYF
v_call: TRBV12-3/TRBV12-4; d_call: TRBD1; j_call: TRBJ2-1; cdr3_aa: CASTQGARGEQFF
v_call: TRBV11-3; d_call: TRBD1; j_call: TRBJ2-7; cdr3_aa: CASSRDGTGGDEQYF
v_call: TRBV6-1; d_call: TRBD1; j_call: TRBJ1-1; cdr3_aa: CATSKGTGGFGGNTEAFF
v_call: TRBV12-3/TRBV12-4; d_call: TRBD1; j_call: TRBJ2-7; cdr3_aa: CASSSPGTGLPYEQYF
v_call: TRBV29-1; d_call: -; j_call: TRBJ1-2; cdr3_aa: CSVEEQNYGYTF
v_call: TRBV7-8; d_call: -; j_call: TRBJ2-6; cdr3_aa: CASSLASGANVLTF
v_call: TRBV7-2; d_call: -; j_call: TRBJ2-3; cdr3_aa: CASSRIGSGTDTQYF
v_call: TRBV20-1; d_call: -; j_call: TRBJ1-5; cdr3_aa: CSARGLGDQPQHF
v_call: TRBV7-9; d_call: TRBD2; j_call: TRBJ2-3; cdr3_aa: CASSLSLAGEVDTQYF
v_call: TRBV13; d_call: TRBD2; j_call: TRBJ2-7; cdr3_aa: CASSFGTSDYEQYF
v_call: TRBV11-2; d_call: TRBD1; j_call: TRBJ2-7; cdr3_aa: CAIRQGFNEQYF
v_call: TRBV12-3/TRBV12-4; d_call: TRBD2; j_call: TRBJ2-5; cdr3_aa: CASSLRLAGGQETQYF
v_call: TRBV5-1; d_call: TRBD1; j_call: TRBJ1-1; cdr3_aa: CASRSDRRSTEAFF
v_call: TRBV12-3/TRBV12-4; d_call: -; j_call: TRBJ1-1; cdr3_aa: CAGRAWGNTEAFF
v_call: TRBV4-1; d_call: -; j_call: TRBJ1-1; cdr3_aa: CASSGGVRITEAFF
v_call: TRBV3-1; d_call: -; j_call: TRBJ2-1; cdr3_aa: CASSSTGEGGVF
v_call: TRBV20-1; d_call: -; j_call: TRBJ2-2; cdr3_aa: CSASGGGRANTGELFF
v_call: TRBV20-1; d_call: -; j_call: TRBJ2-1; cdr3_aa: CSAPAGYQSYNEQFF
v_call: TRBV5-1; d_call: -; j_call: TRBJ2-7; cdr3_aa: CASSLGGHSYEQYF
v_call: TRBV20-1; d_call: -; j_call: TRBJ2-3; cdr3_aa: CSVGTWTLGTDTQYF
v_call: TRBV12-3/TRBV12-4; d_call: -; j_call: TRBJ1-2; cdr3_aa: CASAWGRPFYYGYTF
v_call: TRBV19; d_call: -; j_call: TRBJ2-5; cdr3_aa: CASSNPATPWETQYF
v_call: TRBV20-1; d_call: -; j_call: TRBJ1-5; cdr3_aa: CSAGEVNSNQPQHF
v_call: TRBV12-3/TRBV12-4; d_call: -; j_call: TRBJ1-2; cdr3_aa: CASTSLNYGYTF
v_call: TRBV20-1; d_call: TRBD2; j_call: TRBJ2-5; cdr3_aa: CSARDGREGQETQYF
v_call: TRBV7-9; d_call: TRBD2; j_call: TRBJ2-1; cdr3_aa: CASSLVAGGDREQFF
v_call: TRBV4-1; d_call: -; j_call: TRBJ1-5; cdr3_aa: CASSQDNRRGNYQPQHF
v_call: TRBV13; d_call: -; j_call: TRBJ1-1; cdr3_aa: CASRLQLVTTEAFF
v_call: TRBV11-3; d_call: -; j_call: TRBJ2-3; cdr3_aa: CASSLDPGTQGTQYF
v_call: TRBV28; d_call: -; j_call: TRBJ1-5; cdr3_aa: CASSPVGVYSNQPQHF
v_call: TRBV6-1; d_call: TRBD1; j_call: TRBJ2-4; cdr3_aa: CASSATGGKNIQYF
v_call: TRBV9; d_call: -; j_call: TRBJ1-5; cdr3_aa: CASSVVQCRGGNQPQHF
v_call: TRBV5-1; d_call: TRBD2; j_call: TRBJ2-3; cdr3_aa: CASSLAPAAGAVDTQYF
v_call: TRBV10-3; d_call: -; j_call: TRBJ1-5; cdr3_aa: CAISEIDQPQHF
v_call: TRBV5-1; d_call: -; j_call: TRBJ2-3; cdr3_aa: CASSLGGMGPDTQYF
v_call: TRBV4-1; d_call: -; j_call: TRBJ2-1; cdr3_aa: CASSPSWSSYNEQFF
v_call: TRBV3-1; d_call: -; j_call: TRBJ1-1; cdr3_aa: CASSLLDRNTEAFF
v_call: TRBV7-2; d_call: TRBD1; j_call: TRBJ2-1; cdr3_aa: CASSTSGTGGNNEQFF
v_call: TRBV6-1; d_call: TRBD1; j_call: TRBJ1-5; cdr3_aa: CASSVESGQISNQPQHF
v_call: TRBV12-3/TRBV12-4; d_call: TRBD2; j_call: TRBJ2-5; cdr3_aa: CASSPGGSETQYF
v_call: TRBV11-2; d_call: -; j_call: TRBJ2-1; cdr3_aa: CASTYEGGPWEQFF
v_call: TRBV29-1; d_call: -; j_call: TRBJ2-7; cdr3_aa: CSAAHGSTASYEQYF
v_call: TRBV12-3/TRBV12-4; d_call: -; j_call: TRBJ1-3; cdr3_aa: CASPPPDSGNTIYF
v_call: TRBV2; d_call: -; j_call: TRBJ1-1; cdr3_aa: CASTQDLNTEAFF
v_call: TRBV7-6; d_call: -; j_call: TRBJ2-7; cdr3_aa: CASSAGRAYEQYF